One sample yielded the 3 T cell receptor beta chains listed below, sequenced in a study of T-cell memory formation after mild COVID-19. TCRdb passed the 5' RACE reads through MiXCR, listing each CDR3 protein once. Here the sample spans over 350,000 distinct CDR3 sequences, about 16% being singletons. The sequencing input was PBMCs or a T cell subset sorted from them (not recorded which). The receptors were gathered from a man aged 18 to 35 who had mild COVID-19 (a few samples of this study predate the infection). Cell type and time point are not known.

CDR3 nucleotides: TGCGCCAGCAGCCAAGTCGGGAGCGAGGGGACTGAAGCTTTCTTT. Protein sequence: CASSQVGSEGTEAFF. The rearrangement links TRBV4-3 to TRBJ1-1, with D possibly being TRBD1 (5 bases). This CDR3 comprises 15 residues. The germline CDR1 and CDR2 sequences are LGHNA and YSLEER. V was trimmed by 1 base and J by 5 bases, leaving 14 bases between them.

This chain joins TRBV6-5 and TRBJ2-1; no clear D gene. The CDR3 is made up of 14 amino acids. The V and J ends lost 2 bases and 8 bases respectively, with 13 bases between them. The V gene's germline CDR1 is MNHEY and CDR2 SVGAGI. The CDR3: CASSYGPPGYEQFF. CDR3 DNA sequence: TGTGCCAGCAGTTACGGGCCCCCCGGCTATGAGCAGTTCTTC.

This clonotype was observed once. The chain has TRBV29-1 and TRBJ1-5, with D hard to call. V shed 4 bases and J shed 4 bases, with 11 bases lying between them. The V gene's germline CDR1 is SQVTM and CDR2 ANQGSEA. The CDR3 covers 13 residues. The CDR3 coding sequence is TGCAGCGTTGTAATAGGGTGGAATCAGCCCCAGCATTTT. It yields the protein CSVVIGWNQPQHF. The whole variable domain, remainder taken from reference TRBV29-1 and TRBJ1-5, is SAVISQKPSRDICQRGTSLTIQCQVDSQVTMMFWYRQQPGQSLTLIATANQGSEATYESGFVIDKFPISRPNLTFSTLTVSNMSPEDSSIYLCSVVIGWNQPQHFGDGTRLSIL.